In its sample, the clone carrying this T cell receptor beta chain was seen once. Its matching antigen is unknown. These data belong to a study of cytomegalovirus exposure and HLA in healthy donors. The primer mix had 60 Vbeta and 13 Jbeta primers. Original processing notes: Some 11 million of the about 80 million unique TCR beta chains counted in a later analysis were shared. Here immunoSEQ multiplex PCR was the method, and the copy in TCRdb shows in-frame clones only, minus some. V, J and clone size are those of that table, while D and trimming were read from the DNA. The sample carries about 140,000 clones, about 70% recorded once. This CDR3 spans 17 amino acids. Trimming at V came to 4 bases and at J to 4 bases, leaving 12 bases not matched to a gene. Germline CDR1 reads SGHVS; CDR2 reads FQNEAQ. Findings of the study overall: Accurate prediction of HLA-A and HLA-B alleles (for most subjects) was reportedly achieved from TCR beta sequences.

This chain connects TRBV7-8 to TRBJ2-1, with TRBD1 identical over 8 bases. Specimen: PBMCs. The TCR originated in a man between 18 and 35 years old in good health and CMV-seronegative. The CDR3 sequence: CASSSFPGQAIYNEQFF. The CDR3 nucleotides read TGTGCCAGCAGCTCCTTTCCGGGACAGGCTATTTACAATGAGCAGTTCTTC.